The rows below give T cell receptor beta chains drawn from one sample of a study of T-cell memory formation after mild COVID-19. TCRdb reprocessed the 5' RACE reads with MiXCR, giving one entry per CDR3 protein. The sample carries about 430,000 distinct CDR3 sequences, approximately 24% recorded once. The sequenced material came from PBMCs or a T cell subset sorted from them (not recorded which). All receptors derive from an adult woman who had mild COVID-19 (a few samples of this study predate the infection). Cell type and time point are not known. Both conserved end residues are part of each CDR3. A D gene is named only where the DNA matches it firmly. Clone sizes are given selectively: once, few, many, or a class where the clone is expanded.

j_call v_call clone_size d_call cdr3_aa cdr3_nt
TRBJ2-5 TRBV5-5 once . CASSSGPQGQETQYF TGTGCCAGCAGCTCGGGCCCCCAGGGTCAAGAGACCCAGTACTTC
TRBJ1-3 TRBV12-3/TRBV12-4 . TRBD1 CASSFQPGQSSGNTIYF TGTGCCAGCAGCTTTCAACCGGGACAGAGCTCTGGAAACACCATATATTTT
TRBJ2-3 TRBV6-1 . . CASSGRTGRDTQYF TGTGCCAGCAGTGGACGGACCGGTAGGGATACGCAGTATTTT
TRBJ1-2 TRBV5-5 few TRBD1 CASSPILQGFNYGYTF TGTGCCAGCAGCCCGATCCTACAGGGGTTCAACTATGGCTACACCTTC
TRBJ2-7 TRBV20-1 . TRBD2 CSALNRLAGLAYEQYF TGCAGTGCTCTTAATAGACTAGCGGGACTCGCCTACGAGCAGTACTTC
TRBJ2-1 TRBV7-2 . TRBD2 CASSFSHLPSGGVYNEQFF TGTGCCAGCAGCTTCTCCCACTTACCTAGCGGGGGGGTTTATAATGAGCAGTTCTTC
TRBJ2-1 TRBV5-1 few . CASSGDIYNEQFF TGCGCCAGCAGCGGGGACATCTACAATGAGCAGTTCTTC
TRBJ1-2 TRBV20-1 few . CSARDARGRAPGYTF TGCAGTGCTAGAGATGCCAGGGGAAGGGCCCCTGGCTACACCTTC
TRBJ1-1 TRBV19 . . CASSIVSEAFF TGTGCCAGTAGTATAGTTTCTGAAGCTTTCTTT
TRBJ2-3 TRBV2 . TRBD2 CASSTRGRGSDTQYF TGTGCCAGCAGTACCCGGGGGAGGGGTTCAGATACGCAGTATTTT
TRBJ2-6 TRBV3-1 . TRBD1 CASSRSPGQVPSRNVLTF TGTGCCAGCAGCCGATCCCCGGGACAGGTGCCCAGTAGGAACGTCCTGACTTTC
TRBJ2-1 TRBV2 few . CASSVGAGGQFF TGTGCCAGCAGTGTCGGGGCCGGGGGGCAGTTCTTC
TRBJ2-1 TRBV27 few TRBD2 CASSFGTSVVNEQFF TGTGCCAGCAGTTTTGGGACTAGCGTCGTCAATGAGCAGTTCTTC
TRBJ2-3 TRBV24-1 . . CATSDFGESRVTDTQYF TGTGCCACCAGTGATTTCGGCGAGAGTCGCGTTACAGATACGCAGTATTTT
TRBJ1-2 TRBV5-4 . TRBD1 CASRWTGGDGYTF TGTGCCAGCAGATGGACAGGGGGCGATGGCTACACCTTC
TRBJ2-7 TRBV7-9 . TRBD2 CASSSGLASAYEQYF TGTGCCAGCAGCTCGGGACTAGCGTCCGCCTACGAGCAGTACTTC
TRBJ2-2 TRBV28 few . CASTRFTGELFF TGTGCCAGCACCCGTTTCACCGGGGAGCTGTTTTTT
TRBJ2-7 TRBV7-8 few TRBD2 CASSEWASGGFSSYEQYF TGTGCCAGCAGCGAATGGGCTAGCGGGGGGTTTAGCTCCTACGAGCAGTACTTC
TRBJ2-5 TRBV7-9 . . CASSFSTAHQETQYF TGTGCCAGCAGCTTCTCGACAGCACATCAAGAGACCCAGTACTTC
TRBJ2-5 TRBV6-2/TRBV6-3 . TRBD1 CASSFGQGAETQYF TGTGCCAGCAGTTTCGGACAGGGAGCAGAGACCCAGTACTTC
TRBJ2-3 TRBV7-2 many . CASSPKTGLMSTQYF TGTGCCAGCAGCCCCAAGACCGGCCTGATGTCTACGCAGTATTTT
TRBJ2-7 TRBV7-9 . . CASSSSGQLYEQYF TGTGCCAGCAGCTCCTCGGGACAACTCTACGAGCAGTACTTC
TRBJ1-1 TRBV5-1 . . CASSSLPPGQNTEAFF TGCGCCAGCAGCTCCCTTCCCCCGGGACAGAACACTGAAGCTTTCTTT
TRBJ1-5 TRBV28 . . CASSLEGLLNQPQHF TGTGCCAGCAGTTTAGAAGGGTTGTTGAATCAGCCCCAGCATTTT
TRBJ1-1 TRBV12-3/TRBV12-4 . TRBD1 CASTLDRGYTEAFF TGTGCCAGCACCTTGGACAGGGGCTACACTGAAGCTTTCTTT
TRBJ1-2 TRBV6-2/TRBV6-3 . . CASSLPDRGRVYGYTF TGTGCCAGCAGCCTCCCGGACCGGGGGCGAGTCTATGGCTACACCTTC
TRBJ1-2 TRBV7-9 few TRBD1 CASSSLTGVWYGYTF TGTGCCAGCAGCTCGCTTACAGGGGTTTGGTATGGCTACACCTTC
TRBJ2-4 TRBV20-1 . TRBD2 CSASPTHGRGAKNIQYF TGCAGTGCTAGTCCTACTCACGGGAGGGGGGCCAAAAACATTCAGTACTTC
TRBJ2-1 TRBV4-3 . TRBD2 CASSPRGSGSYNEQFF TGCGCCAGCAGCCCCCGGGGGAGCGGGAGCTACAATGAGCAGTTCTTC
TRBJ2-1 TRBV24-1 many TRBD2 CATSDFSRGGKNEQFF TGTGCCACCAGTGATTTCTCTCGCGGGGGGAAGAATGAGCAGTTCTTC
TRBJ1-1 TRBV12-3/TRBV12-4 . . CASSFGTSGLLNTEAFF TGTGCCAGCAGTTTTGGAACCTCGGGACTTTTGAACACTGAAGCTTTCTTT
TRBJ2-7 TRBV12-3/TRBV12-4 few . CASSFGLAEPYF TGTGCCAGCAGTTTTGGGCTAGCAGAACCCTACTTC
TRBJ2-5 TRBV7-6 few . CASSFGGGQIETQYF TGTGCCAGCAGCTTTGGCGGGGGCCAGATAGAGACCCAGTACTTC
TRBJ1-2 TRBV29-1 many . CSVEAKNGYTF TGCAGCGTTGAAGCTAAGAACGGCTACACCTTC
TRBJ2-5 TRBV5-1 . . CASSSGAEETQYF TGCGCCAGCAGCTCTGGGGCAGAAGAGACCCAGTACTTC
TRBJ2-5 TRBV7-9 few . CASSLIGQLARGTQYF TGTGCCAGCAGCTTAATAGGCCAGCTCGCCCGAGGGACCCAGTACTTC
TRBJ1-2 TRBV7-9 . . CASRLDRMNGYTF TGTGCCAGCAGGCTCGACAGGATGAACGGCTACACCTTC
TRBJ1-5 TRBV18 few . CASSRNGAGQPQHF TGTGCCAGCTCACGGAACGGGGCGGGGCAGCCCCAGCATTTT
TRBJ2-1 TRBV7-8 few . CASSLAENQYNEQFF TGTGCCAGCAGCTTAGCGGAGAATCAATACAATGAGCAGTTCTTC
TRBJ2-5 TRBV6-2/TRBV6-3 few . CASRTLWREETQYF TGTGCCAGCAGGACCCTTTGGAGGGAAGAGACCCAGTACTTC
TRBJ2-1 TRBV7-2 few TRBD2 CASSFLGGYNEQFF TGTGCCAGCAGCTTTCTGGGGGGGTACAATGAGCAGTTCTTC
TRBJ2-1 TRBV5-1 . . CASSPGLPSGRNEQFF TGCGCCAGCAGCCCGGGACTTCCCTCCGGGCGCAATGAGCAGTTCTTC
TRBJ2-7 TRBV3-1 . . CASSPPGRGYEQYF TGTGCCAGCAGCCCTCCGGGACGGGGGTACGAGCAGTACTTC
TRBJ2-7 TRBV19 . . CASSIRGAMNEQYF TGTGCCAGTAGTATTCGGGGGGCTATGAACGAGCAGTACTTC
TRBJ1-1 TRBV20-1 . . CSARDLTGDATEAFF TGCAGTGCTAGAGATCTTACGGGGGACGCCACTGAAGCTTTCTTT
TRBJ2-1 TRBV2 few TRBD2 CASTGLARGWGRNEQFF TGTGCCAGCACGGGACTAGCAAGGGGTTGGGGACGCAATGAGCAGTTCTTC
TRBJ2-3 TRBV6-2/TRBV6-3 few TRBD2 CASSPPGLGTDTQYF TGTGCCAGCAGTCCACCGGGACTAGGAACAGATACGCAGTATTTT
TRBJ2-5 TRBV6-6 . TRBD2 CASKHRSGSGSEETQYF TGTGCCAGCAAACACCGATCGGGAAGCGGGAGTGAGGAGACCCAGTACTTC
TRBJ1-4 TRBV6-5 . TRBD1 CASSSYRGPNEKLFF TGTGCCAGCAGTTCCTACAGGGGACCTAATGAAAAACTGTTTTTT
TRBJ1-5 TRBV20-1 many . CSASRDSNQPQHF TGCAGTGCCTCTCGGGACAGCAATCAGCCCCAGCATTTT
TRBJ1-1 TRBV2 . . CASKSGPTEAFF TGTGCCAGCAAGTCAGGGCCCACTGAAGCTTTCTTT
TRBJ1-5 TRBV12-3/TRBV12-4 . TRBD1 CASSFDRVDQPQHF TGTGCCAGCAGTTTCGACAGGGTAGACCAGCCCCAGCATTTT
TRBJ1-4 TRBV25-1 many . CASSGSEDAVFF TGTGCCAGCAGTGGATCGGAGGACGCAGTGTTTTTT
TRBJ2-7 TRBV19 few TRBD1 CASSIIGGQSSYEQYF TGTGCCAGTAGTATAATTGGGGGACAGAGCTCCTACGAGCAGTACTTC
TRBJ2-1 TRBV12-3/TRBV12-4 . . CASSLNSWDNEQFF TGTGCCAGCAGTCTCAATTCGTGGGACAATGAGCAGTTCTTC